This T cell receptor beta chain was recorded in a study of blood T cell repertoires in COVID-19. Study information: Italy, Spain and the United States were the sources of the convalescent and acute COVID-19 samples. Sources were T cells, B-cell-depleted T cells, or PBMCs; the material itself was cDNA or gDNA.

As originally analysed: Cell counts per sample came from amplifying reference gene primers. Sequenced by immunoSEQ multiplex PCR; TCRdb stores in-frame clones only, minus some. V and J calls and clone size follow that table, whereas D and trimming were derived from the DNA. The table includes 85,000 or so clones, about 95% detected once. This CDR3 contains 15 residues. Germline-derived CDR1 and CDR2 are SGHRS and YFSETQ. The J segment lost 7 bases and the V segment lost 3 bases, leaving 9 bases of the junction unmatched. The sequencing input was peripheral blood. This sequence originates from a human donor with active COVID-19. The donor label of this sample is uncertain. The chain has TRBV5-1 and TRBJ2-1; 8 bases match TRBD1. The CDR3: CASSSNAGGINEQFF. The CDR3 nucleotides read TGCGCCAGCAGCTCTAACGCAGGGGGCATAAATGAGCAGTTCTTC.